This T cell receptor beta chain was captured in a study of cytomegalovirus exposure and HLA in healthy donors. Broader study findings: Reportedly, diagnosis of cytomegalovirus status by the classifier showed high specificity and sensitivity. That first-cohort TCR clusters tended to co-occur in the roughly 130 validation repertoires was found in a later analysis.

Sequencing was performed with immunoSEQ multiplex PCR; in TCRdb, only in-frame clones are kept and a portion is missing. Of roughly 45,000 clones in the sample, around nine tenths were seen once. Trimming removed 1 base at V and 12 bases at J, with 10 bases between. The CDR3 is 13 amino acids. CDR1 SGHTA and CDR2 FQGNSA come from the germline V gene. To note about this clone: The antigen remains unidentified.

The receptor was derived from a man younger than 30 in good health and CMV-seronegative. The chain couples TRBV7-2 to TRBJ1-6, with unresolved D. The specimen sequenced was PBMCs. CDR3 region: CASSLGPGKPLHF. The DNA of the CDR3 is TGTGCCAGCAGCTTAGGTCCGGGAAAACCCCTCCACTTT.